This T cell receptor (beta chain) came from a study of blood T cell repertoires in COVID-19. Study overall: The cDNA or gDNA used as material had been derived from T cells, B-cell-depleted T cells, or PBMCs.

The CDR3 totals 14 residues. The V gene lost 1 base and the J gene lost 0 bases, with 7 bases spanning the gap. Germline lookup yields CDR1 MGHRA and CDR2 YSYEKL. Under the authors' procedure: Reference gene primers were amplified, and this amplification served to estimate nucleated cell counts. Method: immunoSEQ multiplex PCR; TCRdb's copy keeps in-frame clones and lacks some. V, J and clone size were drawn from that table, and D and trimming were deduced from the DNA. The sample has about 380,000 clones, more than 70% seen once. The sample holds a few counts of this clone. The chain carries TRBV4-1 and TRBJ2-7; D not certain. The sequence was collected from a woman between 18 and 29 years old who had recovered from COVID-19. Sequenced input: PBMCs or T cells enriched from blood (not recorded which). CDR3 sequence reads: CASSQAPGSYEQYF. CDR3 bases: TGCGCCAGCAGCCAAGCACCCGGCTCCTACGAGCAGTACTTC.